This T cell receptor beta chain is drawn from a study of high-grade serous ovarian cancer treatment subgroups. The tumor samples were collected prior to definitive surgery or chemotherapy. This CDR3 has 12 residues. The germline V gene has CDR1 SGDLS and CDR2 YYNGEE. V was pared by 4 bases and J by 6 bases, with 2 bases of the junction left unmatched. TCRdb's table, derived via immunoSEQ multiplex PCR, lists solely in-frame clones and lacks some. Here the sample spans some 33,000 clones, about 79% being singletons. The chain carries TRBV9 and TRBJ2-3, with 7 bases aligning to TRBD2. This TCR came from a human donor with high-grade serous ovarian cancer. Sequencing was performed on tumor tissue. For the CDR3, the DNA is TGTGCCAGCAGCTTGACTAGCGATACGCAGTATTTT. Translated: CASSLTSDTQYF.